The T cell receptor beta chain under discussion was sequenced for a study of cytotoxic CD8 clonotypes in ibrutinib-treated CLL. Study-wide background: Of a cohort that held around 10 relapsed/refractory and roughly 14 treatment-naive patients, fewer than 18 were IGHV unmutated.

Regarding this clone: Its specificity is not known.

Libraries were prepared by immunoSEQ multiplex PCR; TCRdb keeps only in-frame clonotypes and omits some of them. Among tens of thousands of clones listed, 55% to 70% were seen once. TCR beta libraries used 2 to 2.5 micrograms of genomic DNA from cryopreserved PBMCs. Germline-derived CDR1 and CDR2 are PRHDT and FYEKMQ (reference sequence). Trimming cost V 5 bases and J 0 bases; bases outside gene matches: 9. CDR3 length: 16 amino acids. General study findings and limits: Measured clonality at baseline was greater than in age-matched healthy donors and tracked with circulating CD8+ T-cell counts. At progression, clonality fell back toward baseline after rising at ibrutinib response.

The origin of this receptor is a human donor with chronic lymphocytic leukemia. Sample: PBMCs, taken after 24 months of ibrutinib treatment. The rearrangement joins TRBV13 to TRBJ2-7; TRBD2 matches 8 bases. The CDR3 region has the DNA TGTGCCAGCAGCCCCGAGGGGCGGGAGGTCTCCTACGAGCAGTACTTC. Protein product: CASSPEGREVSYEQYF.